Listed below are T cell receptor beta chains from one sample, sequenced in a study of response to subunit inactivated influenza vaccine. TCRdb reprocessed the RT-PCR reads via MiXCR and lists one record per CDR3 protein. The sample holds 560,000 or so distinct CDR3 sequences, 6.5% to 8% seen once. The sample was PBMCs from blood, taken around 25 months after vaccination. Receptors originate from a man aged 50 to 69 who received an inactivated influenza vaccine. Each CDR3 is given with its conserved first and last residue. A D gene is named only where the DNA matches it firmly. Clone size, where shown, is once, few, many, or a class for clones that have expanded.

v_gene	abundance	j_gene	d_gene	CDR3nt	CDR3aa
TRBV5-6	NA	TRBJ2-1	TRBD2	TGTGCCAGCAGCTCTAGCGGGGGCCCCCAGTTCTTC	CASSSSGGPQFF
TRBV4-1	few	TRBJ2-3	TRBD1	TGCGCCAGCAGCTCACGGCAGGGGGCGAGTTATTACACAGATACGCAGTATTTT	CASSSRQGASYYTDTQYF
TRBV15	many	TRBJ2-1	NA	TGTGCCACCAGCACAGCCGGTAGGCCCGGGGGCTACAATGAGCAGTTCTTC	CATSTAGRPGGYNEQFF
TRBV12-3/TRBV12-4	many	TRBJ1-5	NA	TGTGCCAGCAGTTGGGGTCGGGGCAATCAGCCCCAGCATTTT	CASSWGRGNQPQHF
TRBV20-1	many	TRBJ2-7	NA	TGCAGTGCTAGTGGTGGGAGCTCCTACGAGCAGTACTTC	CSASGGSSYEQYF
TRBV5-6	few	TRBJ1-1	NA	TGTGCCAGCAGCTACGGGACTTTTGAACATATGAACACTGAAGCTTTCTTT	CASSYGTFEHMNTEAFF
TRBV7-9	NA	TRBJ2-2	TRBD2	TGTGCCAGCAGCTCAGCGGGACTCACCGGGGAGCTGTTTTTT	CASSSAGLTGELFF
TRBV7-7	NA	TRBJ2-5	NA	TGTGCCAGCAGCTACCGACTCGGGGAGACCCAGTACTTC	CASSYRLGETQYF
TRBV15	few	TRBJ2-1	TRBD1	TGTGCCATTTCAGGGACAGGCGGGGATGAGCAGTTCTTC	CAISGTGGDEQFF
TRBV5-1	few	TRBJ2-2	NA	TGCGCCAGCAGTGAACTAGACAGGACCGGGGAGCTGTTTTTT	CASSELDRTGELFF
TRBV29-1	many	TRBJ1-6	TRBD1	TGCAGCGTTCGGGACAGGAATAATTCACCCCTCCACTTT	CSVRDRNNSPLHF
TRBV9	NA	TRBJ1-6	NA	TGTGCCAGCACCGTAGCAACACCTAATAATTCACCCCTCCACTTT	CASTVATPNNSPLHF
TRBV5-1	many	TRBJ2-3	TRBD1	TGCGCCAGCAGCCAAGGACAGGGCACAGATACGCAGTATTTT	CASSQGQGTDTQYF
TRBV3-1	NA	TRBJ1-1	NA	TGTGCCAGCAGCCACGTGGGGACCCACAACGCCAACACTGAAGCTTTCTTT	CASSHVGTHNANTEAFF
TRBV6-2/TRBV6-3	NA	TRBJ2-5	NA	TGTGCCAGCAGTTACTGGGGGCAGGAGACCCAGTACTTC	CASSYWGQETQYF
TRBV4-1	few	TRBJ2-5	NA	TGCGCCAGCAGCCAAGATCGGTCTCGCGAGACCCAGTACTTC	CASSQDRSRETQYF